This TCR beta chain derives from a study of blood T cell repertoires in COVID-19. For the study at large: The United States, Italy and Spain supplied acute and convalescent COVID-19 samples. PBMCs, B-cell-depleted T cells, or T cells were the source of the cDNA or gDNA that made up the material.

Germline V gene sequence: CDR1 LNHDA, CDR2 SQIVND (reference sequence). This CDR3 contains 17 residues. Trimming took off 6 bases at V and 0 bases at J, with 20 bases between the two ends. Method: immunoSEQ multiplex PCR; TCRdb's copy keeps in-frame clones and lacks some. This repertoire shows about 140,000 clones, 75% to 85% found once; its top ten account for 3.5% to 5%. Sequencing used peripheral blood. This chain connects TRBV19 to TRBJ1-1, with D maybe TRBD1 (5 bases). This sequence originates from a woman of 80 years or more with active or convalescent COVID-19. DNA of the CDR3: TGTGCCAGTAGAAGCGTGGGCGGGGGGTTCGTGAACACTGAAGCTTTCTTT. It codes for CASRSVGGGFVNTEAFF. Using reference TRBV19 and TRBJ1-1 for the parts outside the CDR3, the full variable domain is DGGITQSPKYLFRKEGQNVTLSCEQNLNHDAMYWYRQDPGQGLRLIYYSQIVNDFQKGDIAEGYSVSREKKESFPLTVTSAQKNPTAFYLCASRSVGGGFVNTEAFFGQGTRLTVV.